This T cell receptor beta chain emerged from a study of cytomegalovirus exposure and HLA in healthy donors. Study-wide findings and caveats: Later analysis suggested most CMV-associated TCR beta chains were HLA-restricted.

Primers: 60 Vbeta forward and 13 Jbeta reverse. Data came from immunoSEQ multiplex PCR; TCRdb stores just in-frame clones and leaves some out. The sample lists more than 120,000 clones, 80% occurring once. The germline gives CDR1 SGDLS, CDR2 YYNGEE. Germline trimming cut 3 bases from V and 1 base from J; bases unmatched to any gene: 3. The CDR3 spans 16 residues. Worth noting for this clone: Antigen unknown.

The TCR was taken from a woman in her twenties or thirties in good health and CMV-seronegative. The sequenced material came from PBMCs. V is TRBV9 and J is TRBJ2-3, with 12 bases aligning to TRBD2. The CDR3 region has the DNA TGTGCCAGCAGCGCTAGCGGGAGGGGGGGCACAGATACGCAGTATTTT. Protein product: CASSASGRGGTDTQYF.